Shown below are 5 T cell receptor beta chains from a single sample sequenced in a study of memory CD4+ T cells and cytomegalovirus serostatus. The sort gate was single viable CD3+CD4+CD8-CD45RO+ cells for memory CD4+ T cells. Repertoires were generated with immunoSEQ multiplex PCR, while TCRdb's copy carries only in-frame clones and drops some. The profile covers some 80,000 clones, with approximately 84% appearing a single time and less than 0.9% taken by the ten largest. Sequenced sample: memory CD4+ T cells from blood. Every receptor here comes from an adult in good health and CMV-seronegative.

This chain links TRBV28 with TRBJ1-2, with TRBD1 as a possible D gene (6 bases). The CDR3 is made up of 15 amino acids. Germline V gene lookup returns CDR1 MDHEN and CDR2 SYDVKM. The V end was cut by 2 bases, the J end by 4 bases, with 14 bases between. CDR3: CASSLGGPGSYGYTF. In nucleotides, the CDR3 is TGTGCCAGCAGTTTAGGGGGGCCGGGGAGCTATGGCTACACCTTC.

The chain has TRBV18 and TRBJ2-7; D unresolved. The V end was cut by 3 bases, the J end by 0 bases, with 12 bases between. In germline, CDR1 is KGHSH, CDR2 LQKENI. The CDR3 covers 15 residues. This CDR3 reads CASSPPGPYSYEQYF. DNA for the CDR3: TGTGCCAGCTCACCTCCGGGTCCCTACTCCTACGAGCAGTACTTC. The whole variable domain, remainder taken from reference TRBV18 and TRBJ2-7, is NAGVMQNPRHLVRRRGQEARLRCSPMKGHSHVYWYRQLPEEGLKFMVYLQKENIIDESGMPKERFSAEFPKEGPSILRIQQVVRGDSAAYFCASSPPGPYSYEQYFGPGTRLTVT.

The gene calls are TRBV7-6 and TRBJ2-1; D may correspond to TRBD1 or TRBD2 (5 bases each). Trimming stripped 0 bases from V and 2 bases from J, with 11 bases between. The CDR3 contains 16 residues. The germline gives CDR1 SGHVS, CDR2 FNYEAQ. Here the CDR3 reads CASSLAGPVAYNEQFF. The CDR3 bases are TGTGCCAGCAGCTTAGCGGGACCGGTTGCCTACAATGAGCAGTTCTTC.

The chain joins TRBV15 to TRBJ1-3; D is unclear. The length of the CDR3 is 12 residues. Germline V CDR1 and CDR2: LNHNV, YYDKDF (reference sequence). The ends were cut back, 4 bases at V and 2 bases at J, with 3 bases in the middle. The CDR3 protein is CATSTTGNTIYF. The CDR3 DNA sequence: TGTGCCACCAGCACAACTGGAAACACCATATATTTT.

The chain couples TRBV4-1 to TRBJ2-3; 14 nucleotides align to TRBD2. The germline gives CDR1 MGHRA, CDR2 YSYEKL. With 0 bases clipped from V and 2 bases from J, the junction kept 10 bases outside the gene matches. The CDR3 has 20 residues. The CDR3 DNA reads TGCGCCAGCAGCCAAGAGCCCCGACTAGCGGGGGGGCCTATCACAGATACGCAGTATTTT. It encodes CASSQEPRLAGGPITDTQYF.